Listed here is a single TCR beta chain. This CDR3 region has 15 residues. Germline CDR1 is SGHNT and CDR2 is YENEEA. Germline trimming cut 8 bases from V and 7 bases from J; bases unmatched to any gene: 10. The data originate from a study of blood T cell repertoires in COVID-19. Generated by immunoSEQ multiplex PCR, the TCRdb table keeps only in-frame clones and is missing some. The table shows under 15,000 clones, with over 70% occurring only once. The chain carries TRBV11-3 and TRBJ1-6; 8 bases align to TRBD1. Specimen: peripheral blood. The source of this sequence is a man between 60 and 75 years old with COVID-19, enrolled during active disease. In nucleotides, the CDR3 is TGTGCCAGCCGCTGGCCGGGACAGGCAAATTCACCCCTCCACTTT. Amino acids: CASRWPGQANSPLHF.